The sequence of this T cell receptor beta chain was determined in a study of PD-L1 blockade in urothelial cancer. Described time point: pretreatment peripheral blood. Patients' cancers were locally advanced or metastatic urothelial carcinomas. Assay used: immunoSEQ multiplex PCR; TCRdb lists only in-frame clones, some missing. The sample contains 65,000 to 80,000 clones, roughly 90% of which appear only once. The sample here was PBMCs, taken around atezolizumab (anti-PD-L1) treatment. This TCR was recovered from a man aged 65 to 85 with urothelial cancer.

CDR3 coding DNA: TGCGCCAGCAGCCTAGACAGTCAAGAGACCCAGTACTTC. This codes for CASSLDSQETQYF. This sequence joins TRBV5-1 and TRBJ2-5, with D maybe TRBD1 (5 bases). The CDR3 runs to 13 residues. Germline-derived CDR1 and CDR2 are SGHRS and YFSETQ. V was pared by 4 bases and J by 2 bases, with 9 bases between. Full variable domain (outside the CDR3, taken from reference TRBV5-1 and TRBJ2-5): KAGVTQTPRYLIKTRGQQVTLSCSPISGHRSVSWYQQTPGQGLQFLFEYFSETQRNKGNFPGRFSGRQFSNSRSEMNVSTLELGDSALYLCASSLDSQETQYFGPGTRLLVL.